This TCR beta chain was obtained from a study of T cell responses to AZD1222 COVID-19 vaccine (dated by TCRdb to the early 2020s). Regarding the complete study: A total of approximately 240 trial participants underwent TCR sequencing, of whom about 200 received two doses of AZD1222 and 26 received two doses of the MenACWY control vaccine. Trial participants were enrolled by age into subgroups of 18-55, 56-69 and 70-plus years, and around 150, 29 and 61 TCR-sequenced participants, respectively, were included in these subgroups.

The time point label, as the study defines it: about 28 days (+/-7) after the second vaccine dose. AZD1222 recipients given second doses at about 4 weeks or at about 12 weeks were pooled, since spike-specific TCR depth and breadth were not found to differ between the two schedules. Vaccinee samples were obtained from the UK trials COV001 and COV002, which included a single-blind randomized controlled phase 2/3 trial of AZD1222 (ChAdOx1 nCoV-19) in healthy adults. For TCRbeta chain sequencing, PBMC samples were collected from trial participants at day 0 and at day 28 after the second dose. Concerning this clone itself: Which antigen it targets is not known. No base qualities exist here, and no much larger clone lies one base off it.

The germline V gene gives CDR1 as SGHRS and CDR2 as YFSETQ. The CDR3 has 15 amino acids, counting the end cysteine and phenylalanine. Only the CDR3 DNA is retained, 45 bases long and in frame from the first base. V lost 0 bases and J lost 6 bases; the stretch between them is 12 bases long. The CDR3 regions of human TCRbeta chains were subjected to immunosequencing. In the authors' own workflow: Repertoire TCRs were matched against a reference library of SARS-CoV-2-specific TCRs generated with the MIRA antigen-specificity platform. Breadth was defined as the fraction of unique TCRs that were SARS-CoV-2-associated, and depth was defined as the fraction of total T cells that were SARS-CoV-2-associated. Using the MIRA data, each spike-specific TCR was mapped to the spike region that the TCR reacts to and placed in a CD4 or CD8 class. Log10-transformed breadth and depth values were compared by one-way ANOVA with Sidak's multiple comparisons tests. Here the immuneACCESS table is served through TCRdb, limited to in-frame sequences with V and J called. Missing clones are a known gap in these copies; in checked studies unresolved V genes cover under half, and the rest lacks a known reason. For V, J and clone size, that table is used; D and trimming come from the DNA. The sample data list about 140,000 clones, and 80% to 95% of these were observed just once. Roughly 4% of the sample is taken by the ten largest.

Findings and caveats that apply to the study as a whole: Vaccine-associated CD4 TCRs spanned the whole spike protein, with dominant responses in regions 160-218 and 743-854. Participants were mostly white British and included more females than males, and it was suggested by the authors that clonal diversity may have been underestimated. Because no day 14 peak-response samples were available, the repertoires could be characterized only after the peak T cell response. Epitopes outside the regions mutated in the B.1.351 and B.1.1.7 variants were reportedly recognized by nearly half of the unique spike-specific TCRs. Conclusions about previously exposed vaccinees are limited because only 5 or 6 AZD1222 recipients were SARS-CoV-2 seropositive at baseline. Spike-specific TCR breadth and depth rose significantly after two AZD1222 doses compared with day 0 and with MenACWY recipients. In the small 56-69-year group, the increase in depth fell short of significance, most likely because of low power.

This sequence uses TRBV5-1 and TRBJ1-4; a tentative D match to TRBD1 spans 5 bases. This TCR was recovered from an adult who received the AZD1222 COVID-19 vaccine. This specimen was peripheral blood, taken 28 days after the second AZD1222 dose. The CDR3 region has the sequence CASSLVGEVYEKLFF. The sequence in DNA is TGCGCCAGCAGCTTGGTGGGGGAGGTGTATGAAAAACTGTTTTTT. The entire variable domain, with the stretches around the CDR3 drawn from the reference TRBV5-1 and TRBJ1-4 proteins, is KAGVTQTPRYLIKTRGQQVTLSCSPISGHRSVSWYQQTPGQGLQFLFEYFSETQRNKGNFPGRFSGRQFSNSRSEMNVSTLELGDSALYLCASSLVGEVYEKLFFGSGTQLSVL.